Each of the 20 T cell receptor beta chains below was sequenced from the same sample in a study of cytomegalovirus exposure and HLA in healthy donors. TCRdb keeps only in-frame clones here, not all; method: immunoSEQ multiplex PCR. The sample carries around 350,000 clones, 70% to 90% recorded once. Sequenced material: PBMCs. These receptors all come from a woman in her late teens or twenties in good health and CMV-seronegative.

On this clone itself: Other DNA variants within this sample encode the same CDR3. The chain joins TRBV4-1 to TRBJ2-7; D not resolved. Germline V gene data show CDR1 as MGHRA and CDR2 as YSYEKL. Trimming shortened V by 0 bases and J by 0 bases, and 3 bases separated the two germline ends. This CDR3 region has 13 residues. CDR3 in DNA: TGCGCCAGCAGCCAAGATCGCTCCTACGAGCAGTACTTC. Translation gives CASSQDRSYEQYF.

The V and J genes are TRBV4-2 and TRBJ2-5, with 7 bases matching TRBD2. The V gene end was trimmed by 4 bases and the J gene end by 2 bases; junction bases not matched to a gene: 10. The CDR3 has 16 amino acids. Looked up from germline, CDR1 is LGHNA and CDR2 is YNFKEQ. The CDR3 protein is CASSPSGTRGQETQYF. For the CDR3, the DNA is TGTGCCAGCAGCCCCAGCGGGACCCGGGGGCAAGAGACCCAGTACTTC.

The V and J genes are TRBV10-1 and TRBJ2-1; 8 nucleotides agree with TRBD1. The CDR3 contains 14 residues. The V and J ends lost 4 bases and 6 bases, in that order; junction bases with no gene match: 5. Germline V CDR1 and CDR2: WNHNN, SYGVQD (reference sequence). The CDR3 spells CASSGGQGFNEQFF. The CDR3 region has the DNA TGCGCCAGCAGTGGCGGACAGGGCTTCAATGAGCAGTTCTTC.

The chain links TRBV7-9 to TRBJ2-1; the D is unclear. Trimming took off 5 bases at V and 0 bases at J, with 11 bases between the two ends. Germline CDR1 and CDR2: SEHNR and FQNEAQ (reference sequence). The CDR3 contains 15 residues. CDR3 nucleotide sequence: TGTGCCAGCAGCCCACGGTCAAGCTCCTACAATGAGCAGTTCTTC. This codes for CASSPRSSSYNEQFF.

V gene TRBV27 combines with J gene TRBJ2-3, with 8 bases matching TRBD2. V dropped 3 bases and J dropped 4; count of bases not matched to a gene: 12. The CDR3 runs to 17 residues. Per the germline V gene, CDR1 is MNHEY and CDR2 is SMNVEV (reference sequence). The CDR3 is CASSFRPGLGIADTQYF. The CDR3 coding sequence is TGTGCCAGCAGTTTTCGCCCGGGACTAGGAATCGCAGATACGCAGTATTTT.

This clone appeared once. The chain employs TRBV28 and TRBJ2-1; 12 bases agree with TRBD2. Germline trimming cut 6 bases from V and 8 bases from J; bases unmatched to any gene: 8. This CDR3 region has 15 residues. The germline V gene has CDR1 MDHEN and CDR2 SYDVKM. The CDR3 here is CASSQLAGGTHEQFF. DNA for the CDR3: TGTGCCAGCAGCCAACTAGCGGGAGGTACCCATGAGCAGTTCTTC.

The chain combines TRBV2 with TRBJ2-2; D is unclear. The V gene's germline CDR1 is SNHLY and CDR2 FYNNEI. V gave up 7 bases and J gave up 6 bases, with 15 bases separating them. CDR3 size: 14 residues. CDR3 in amino acids: CASTVGQVSGELFF. CDR3 DNA sequence: TGTGCCAGCACGGTTGGTCAAGTTTCCGGGGAGCTGTTTTTT.

The chain couples TRBV15 to TRBJ2-5; a weak D match, TRBD2 (5 bases). V lost 4 bases, J lost 5 bases, and 11 bases lay in between. There are 13 residues in the CDR3. Germline CDR1 is LNHNV and CDR2 is YYDKDF (reference sequence). DNA for the CDR3: TGTGCCACCAGCATCCCGACTACGGAGACCCAGTACTTC. Protein sequence: CATSIPTTETQYF.

The chain combines TRBV6-5 with TRBJ2-2, with D uncertain. V was trimmed by 0 bases and J by 7 bases, leaving 9 bases between them. CDR1 and CDR2 from the germline V gene are MNHEY and SVGAGI. The length of the CDR3 is 14 residues. The CDR3 sequence is CASSYSQTGGELFF. The CDR3, as DNA: TGTGCCAGCAGTTACTCCCAAACGGGCGGGGAGCTGTTTTTT.

A remark on this clone: A junction end diverges from the germline sequence, so it may reflect a read error. The chain links TRBV27 to TRBJ2-1; 7 bases fit TRBD1. CDR1 and CDR2 (germline): MNHEY, SMNVEV (reference sequence). CDR3 size: 15 residues. Written as DNA, the CDR3 is TGTGCCAGCAGTTCCGGACAGGTGTCCTACAATGGGCAGTTCTTC. Translating gives CASSSGQVSYNGQFF.

The V gene is TRBV30, the J gene TRBJ1-2; maybe TRBD1 (5 bases). With 1 base removed from V and 4 bases from J, the gap between germline ends came to 16 bases. The germline CDR1 and CDR2 sequences are GTSNPN and SVGIG (reference sequence). The CDR3 length is 15 residues. The CDR3 nucleotides read TGTGCCTGGAGTGGGGGACGGGGGACGGGCTATGGCTACACCTTC. This codes for CAWSGGRGTGYGYTF.

This clone has just one count. This sequence joins TRBV2 and TRBJ2-2; perhaps TRBD1 as D (6 bases). The CDR3 consists of 13 residues. V was pared by 6 bases and J by 4 bases, with 9 bases between. The germline V gene encodes CDR1 SNHLY and CDR2 FYNNEI. The CDR3 sequence is CASSLQGTGELFF. The CDR3 DNA follows: TGTGCCAGCAGCCTACAGGGCACCGGGGAGCTGTTTTTT.

The rearrangement uses TRBV6-1 and TRBJ1-2, with D tentatively TRBD1 (6 bases). CDR3 length: 15 residues. Germline V lookup: CDR1 MNHNS, CDR2 SASEGT. Trimming removed 7 bases from V and 0 bases from J, with 15 bases in between. CDR3 protein: CASIGTFYANYGYTF. In DNA, the CDR3 is TGTGCCAGCATAGGGACATTTTATGCTAACTATGGCTACACCTTC.

CDR3 sequence (DNA): TGTGCCAGCAGCTTAAGGTGGGCCGGGACTTTCGCCGAGCAGTACTTC. It codes for CASSLRWAGTFAEQYF. This chain uses TRBV7-6 with TRBJ2-7; maybe TRBD2 (6 bases). The V and J ends lost 2 bases and 6 bases respectively, with 20 bases between them. The CDR3 totals 16 residues. Germline assignment: CDR1 SGHVS and CDR2 FNYEAQ.

This clone was counted once. The rearrangement links TRBV27 to TRBJ2-1; D remains unclear. Germline V CDR1 and CDR2: MNHEY, SMNVEV (reference sequence). This CDR3 has 16 amino acids. With 0 bases removed from V and 2 bases from J, the gap between germline ends came to 11 bases. CDR3 nucleotide sequence: TGTGCCAGCAGTTTATCGCCACCTATTACCTACAATGAGCAGTTCTTC. Residues: CASSLSPPITYNEQFF.

The chain recombines TRBV7-8 with TRBJ1-1; the D is unclear. The germline V gene has CDR1 SGHVS and CDR2 FQNEAQ. The CDR3 runs 12 residues. V was cut by 5 bases and J by 7 bases, with 11 bases left in between. CDR3 nucleotide sequence: TGTGCCAGCAGCCTCACGAGGGATGAAGCTTTCTTT. This sequence encodes CASSLTRDEAFF. The full variable domain, its missing parts supplied by reference TRBV7-8 and TRBJ1-1, is GAGVSQSPRYKVAKRGQDVALRCDPISGHVSLFWYQQALGQGPEFLTYFQNEAQLDKSGLPSDRFFAERPEGSVSTLKIQRTQQEDSAVYLCASSLTRDEAFFGQGTRLTVV.

The chain carries TRBV10-2 and TRBJ2-5; 10 bases map to TRBD1. V was clipped by 6 bases and J by 5 bases; unmatched bases: 6. This CDR3 is 14 amino acids long. Germline V lookup: CDR1 WSHSY, CDR2 SAAADI. The CDR3 DNA follows: TGCGCCAGCAGCGTCACGACAGGGGGCGAGACCCAGTACTTC. It translates to CASSVTTGGETQYF.

The chain recombines TRBV28 with TRBJ2-7; 9 bases are shared with TRBD1. Germline V CDR1 and CDR2: MDHEN, SYDVKM. Germline trimming cut 5 bases from V and 4 bases from J; bases unmatched to any gene: 9. The CDR3 runs to 15 residues. CDR3 bases: TGTGCCAGCAGTCCCCACGGGACAGGGATGTACGAGCAGTACTTC. It is translated as CASSPHGTGMYEQYF.

DNA for the CDR3: TGTGCCAGTGCGGGAGGGTACAATGAGCAGTTCTTC. It is translated as CASAGGYNEQFF. The chain links TRBV6-1 to TRBJ2-1; TRBD2 matches 9 bases. Germline trimming cut 9 bases from V and 4 bases from J; bases unmatched to any gene: 1. Germline CDR1 reads MNHNS; CDR2 reads SASEGT. The CDR3 is 12 amino acids.

The chain couples TRBV9 to TRBJ2-2; 7 positions agree with TRBD2. CDR1 and CDR2 from the germline V gene are SGDLS and YYNGEE. The CDR3 runs 14 residues. V lost 4 bases, J lost 1 base, and 1 base stayed unmatched. Here the CDR3 DNA reads TGTGCCAGCAGCCAGCGGGAGAACACCGGGGAGCTGTTTTTT. It yields the protein CASSQRENTGELFF.